This passage covers 18 T cell receptor beta chains from one sample sequenced in a study of PD-1 blockade in classical Hodgkin lymphoma. Profiling relied on immunoSEQ multiplex PCR, and the TCRdb table lists in-frame clones only, not all of them. This table has under 70,000 clones, more than 70% appearing once. Every single patient, without exception, relapsed after autologous stem cell transplantation, and brentuximab vedotin exposure varied. The source material was peripheral blood mononuclear cells (PBMCs), sampled at baseline. The source of these receptors is a human donor with classical Hodgkin lymphoma.

This chain uses TRBV5-1 with TRBJ2-7; D is uncertain. In germline, CDR1 is SGHRS, CDR2 YFSETQ. The V end was cut by 0 bases, the J end by 5 bases, with 9 bases between. The CDR3 loop spans 13 amino acids. CDR3 bases: TGCGCCAGCAGCTTGGCAGCCCTTAACGAGCAGTACTTC. Translation: CASSLAALNEQYF.

The rearrangement links TRBV6-5 to TRBJ2-1, with 12 positions matching TRBD2. The CDR3 is made up of 15 amino acids. V gave up 5 bases and J gave up 8 bases; unmatched junction bases: 7. Germline CDR1 is MNHEY and CDR2 is SVGAGI. The CDR3 DNA reads TGTGCCAGCAGTACTTCTAGCGGGGGGGCTCATGAGCAGTTCTTC. Translation gives CASSTSSGGAHEQFF.

This sequence joins TRBV25-1 and TRBJ2-2; either TRBD1 or TRBD2 may supply D (6 bases each). Germline CDR1 reads MGHDK; CDR2 reads SYGVNS. The CDR3 has 15 residues. Trimming stripped 1 base from V and 6 bases from J, with 12 bases between. The CDR3 here is CASSEFRGGSGELFF. CDR3 in DNA: TGTGCCAGCAGTGAATTCAGGGGAGGCTCCGGGGAGCTGTTTTTT.

The chain couples TRBV4-1 to TRBJ2-3; possible D gene TRBD1, 5 bases. The CDR3 consists of 17 residues. Germline V gene lookup returns CDR1 MGHRA and CDR2 YSYEKL. V lost 0 bases and J 2 bases, leaving 15 bases between the germline ends. The CDR3 loop reads CASSQDPATEITDTQYF. DNA for the CDR3: TGCGCCAGCAGCCAAGACCCCGCGACAGAAATCACAGATACGCAGTATTTT.

This clone has more than one count but fewer than ten. This chain links TRBV9 with TRBJ1-1, with 7 bases aligning to TRBD1. The CDR3 covers 13 residues. CDR1 is SGDLS and CDR2 is YYNGEE in the germline V gene. The ends lost 4 bases at V and 7 bases at J; junction bases unmatched: 7. CDR3 sequence (DNA): TGTGCCAGCAGCCGCGGAGGACAGGATGAAGCTTTCTTT. Translated, it gives CASSRGGQDEAFF.

The rearrangement uses TRBV25-1 and TRBJ1-4; TRBD1 agrees at 8 bases. V was clipped by 4 bases and J by 5 bases; unmatched bases: 3. The CDR3 totals 14 residues. The germline V gene encodes CDR1 MGHDK and CDR2 SYGVNS. In DNA, the CDR3 is TGTGCCAGCAGTGGGACAGGGTCGAATGAAAAACTGTTTTTT. Its protein is CASSGTGSNEKLFF.

The sample holds one count of this clone. The rearrangement joins TRBV11-2 to TRBJ2-3, with D maybe TRBD1 (6 bases). The V and J ends lost 5 bases and 2 bases respectively, with 17 bases between them. Per germline, CDR1 SGHAT and CDR2 FQNNGV. The CDR3 loop spans 16 amino acids. The DNA for the CDR3 is TGTGCCAGCAGCCAGGGGTCTCTTACAGCCACAGATACGCAGTATTTT. Amino acids: CASSQGSLTATDTQYF. Looking up the rest from reference TRBV11-2 and TRBJ2-3 gives the full variable domain: EAGVAQSPRYKIIEKRQSVAFWCNPISGHATLYWYQQILGQGPKLLIQFQNNGVVDDSQLPKDRFSAERLKGVDSTLKIQPAKLEDSAVYLCASSQGSLTATDTQYFGPGTRLTVL.

The rearrangement joins TRBV27 to TRBJ1-4, with D possibly TRBD1 on 5 matching bases. From germline, CDR1 is MNHEY and CDR2 SMNVEV (reference sequence). Deletions cut 1 base from V and 0 bases from J, with 15 bases between. This CDR3 has 18 amino acids. The CDR3 here is CASSLYGGKGATNEKLFF. The CDR3 nucleotides read TGTGCCAGCAGTTTATATGGGGGGAAGGGTGCAACTAATGAAAAACTGTTTTTT.

This sequence joins TRBV27 and TRBJ2-1; D unresolved. The V end lost 3 bases, the J end lost 0 bases, and 12 bases lay between the germline ends. Germline CDR1 reads MNHEY; CDR2 reads SMNVEV (reference sequence). The CDR3 totals 16 residues. CDR3 region: CASSFEGSSSYNEQFF. DNA of the CDR3: TGTGCCAGCAGTTTTGAAGGCTCCAGCTCCTACAATGAGCAGTTCTTC.

This sequence joins TRBV5-1 and TRBJ2-6, with TRBD1 matching 8 bases. This CDR3 has 17 residues. V lost 4 bases to trimming and J lost 4 bases; unmatched junction nucleotides: 10. CDR1 and CDR2 from the germline V gene are SGHRS and YFSETQ. The CDR3 region is CASSPRDRPEGANVLTF. The DNA for the CDR3 is TGCGCCAGCAGCCCTCGGGACAGGCCGGAGGGGGCCAACGTCCTGACTTTC.

The chain links TRBV28 to TRBJ2-3, with 8 bases identical to TRBD2. V was pared by 3 bases and J by 5 bases, with 7 bases of the junction left unmatched. The germline CDR1 and CDR2 sequences are MDHEN and SYDVKM. CDR3 length: 15 amino acids. CDR3 in amino acids: CASSFAGAGGDTQYF. As DNA, the CDR3 is TGTGCCAGCAGTTTTGCTGGTGCGGGAGGAGATACGCAGTATTTT. The variable domain in full, with the rest retrieved from reference TRBV28 and TRBJ2-3, is DVKVTQSSRYLVKRTGEKVFLECVQDMDHENMFWYRQDPGLGLRLIYFSYDVKMKEKGDIPEGYSVSREKKERFSLILESASTNQTSMYLCASSFAGAGGDTQYFGPGTRLTVL.

This chain joins TRBV19 and TRBJ1-5, with D perhaps TRBD1 (6 bases). The CDR3 totals 14 residues. The V end lost 8 bases, the J end lost 4 bases, and 15 bases lay between the germline ends. Germline V gives CDR1 LNHDA, CDR2 SQIVND (reference sequence). The CDR3 DNA is TGTGCCAGTTGTGGGATTCAGGGGAATCAGCCCCAGCATTTT. Residues: CASCGIQGNQPQHF.

This clone occurred once. The V gene is TRBV6-5, the J gene TRBJ1-3, with 9 bases aligning to TRBD1. J gave up 4 bases and V 6 bases, and 7 bases lay outside the gene matches. This CDR3 comprises 15 residues. CDR1 is MNHEY, CDR2 SVGAGI, per germline. CDR3 coding DNA: TGTGCCAGCAGCTTCGGGACAGGGTGGGGAAACACCATATATTTT. Protein product: CASSFGTGWGNTIYF.

The genes are TRBV2 and TRBJ1-3, with 9 positions matching TRBD1. Per the germline V gene, CDR1 is SNHLY and CDR2 is FYNNEI. V was pared by 8 bases and J by 0 bases, with 11 bases of the junction left unmatched. This CDR3 spans 17 amino acids. In DNA form, the CDR3 reads TGTGCCAGCGCAGGGACAGGGCTAACCTACTCTGGAAACACCATATATTTT. Residues: CASAGTGLTYSGNTIYF. Full variable domain (missing parts from reference TRBV2 and TRBJ1-3): EPEVTQTPSHQVTQMGQEVILRCVPISNHLYFYWYRQILGQKVEFLVSFYNNEISEKSEIFDDQFSVERPDGSNFTLKIRSTKLEDSAMYFCASAGTGLTYSGNTIYFGEGSWLTVV.

The J gene is TRBJ1-4, the V gene TRBV30; unclear D gene. Trimming left V 0 bases short and J 1 base short, with 15 bases between. Per the germline V gene, CDR1 is GTSNPN and CDR2 is SVGIG (reference sequence). The CDR3 consists of 17 residues. The CDR3 DNA is TGTGCCTGGAGTGTGGGTCAGGCAGATGAAACTAATGAAAAACTGTTTTTT. It is translated as CAWSVGQADETNEKLFF. Full variable domain (rest looked up from reference TRBV30 and TRBJ1-4): SQTIHQWPATLVQPVGSPLSLECTVEGTSNPNLYWYRQAAGRGLQLLFYSVGIGQISSEVPQNLSASRPQDRQFILSSKKLLLSDSGFYLCAWSVGQADETNEKLFFGSGTQLSVL.

The rearrangement uses TRBV10-1 and TRBJ2-1; D gene ambiguous. The CDR3 extends over 15 amino acids. Germline values: CDR1 WNHNN, CDR2 SYGVQD (reference sequence). V shed 4 bases and J shed 0 bases, with 10 bases lying between them. CDR3 amino acids: CASSGFHSSYNEQFF. The CDR3 DNA follows: TGCGCCAGCAGTGGCTTCCATAGCTCCTACAATGAGCAGTTCTTC.

The chain has TRBV30 and TRBJ2-7; TRBD2 matches 8 bases. Germline CDR1 reads GTSNPN; CDR2 reads SVGIG (reference sequence). The junction had 6 bases not matched to a gene; V was cut back by 3 bases and J by 5 bases. This CDR3 comprises 13 residues. The CDR3 here is CAWRDGGAHEQYF. CDR3 in DNA: TGTGCCTGGAGAGACGGGGGGGCACACGAGCAGTACTTC.

This clone was recorded a few times. The chain combines TRBV29-1 with TRBJ2-5; 7 nucleotides agree with TRBD1. With 7 bases clipped from V and 5 bases from J, the junction kept 4 bases outside the gene matches. The CDR3 spans 11 residues. The germline V gene has CDR1 SQVTM and CDR2 ANQGSEA. The CDR3 DNA sequence: TGCAGCGGACAGGGTGGGGAGACCCAGTACTTC. Protein: CSGQGGETQYF.